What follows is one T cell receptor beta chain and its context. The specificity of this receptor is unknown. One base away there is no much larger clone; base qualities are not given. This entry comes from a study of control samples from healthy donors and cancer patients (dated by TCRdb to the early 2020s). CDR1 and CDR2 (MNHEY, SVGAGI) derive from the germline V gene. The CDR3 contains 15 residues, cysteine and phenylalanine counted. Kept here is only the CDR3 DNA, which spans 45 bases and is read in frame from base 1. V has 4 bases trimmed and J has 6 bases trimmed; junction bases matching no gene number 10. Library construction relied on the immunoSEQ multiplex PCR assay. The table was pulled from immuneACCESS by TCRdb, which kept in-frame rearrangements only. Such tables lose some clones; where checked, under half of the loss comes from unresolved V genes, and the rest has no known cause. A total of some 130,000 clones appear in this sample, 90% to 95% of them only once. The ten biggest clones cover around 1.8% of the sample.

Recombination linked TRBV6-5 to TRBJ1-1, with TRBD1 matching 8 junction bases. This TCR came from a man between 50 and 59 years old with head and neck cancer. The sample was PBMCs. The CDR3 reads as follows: CASSSPGQAPSEAFF. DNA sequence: TGTGCCAGCAGTTCCCCGGGACAGGCCCCCTCTGAAGCTTTCTTT.